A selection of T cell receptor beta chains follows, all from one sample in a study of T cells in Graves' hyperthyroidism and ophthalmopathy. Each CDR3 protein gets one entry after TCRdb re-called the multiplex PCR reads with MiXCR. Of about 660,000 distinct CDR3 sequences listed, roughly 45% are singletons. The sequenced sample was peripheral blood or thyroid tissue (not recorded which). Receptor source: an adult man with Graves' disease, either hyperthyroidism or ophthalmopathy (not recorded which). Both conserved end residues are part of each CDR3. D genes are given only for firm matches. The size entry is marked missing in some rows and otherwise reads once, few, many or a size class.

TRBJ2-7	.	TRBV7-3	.	CASSDGAGPSYEQYF	TGCGCCAGCAGTGACGGGGCAGGGCCCTCCTACGAGCAGTACTTC
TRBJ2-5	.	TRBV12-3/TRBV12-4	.	CASNPRGRIQEAQYF	TGTGCCAGCAATCCGAGGGGGAGGATCCAAGAGGCCCAGTACTTC
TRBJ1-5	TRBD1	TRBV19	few	CASSMGTGGRQPQHF	TGTGCCAGTAGTATGGGGACAGGGGGCCGACAGCCCCAGCATTTT
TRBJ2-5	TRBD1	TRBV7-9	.	CASSNPGQGETQYF	TGTGCCAGCAGCAATCCAGGACAGGGAGAGACCCAGTACTTC
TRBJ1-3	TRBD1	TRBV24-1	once	CATGDSGTGNTIYF	TGTGCCACCGGGGACAGCGGGACGGGAAACACCATATATTTT
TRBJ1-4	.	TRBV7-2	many	CASSLSQLNEKLFF	TGTGCCAGCAGCTTATCTCAGCTGAATGAAAAACTGTTTTTT
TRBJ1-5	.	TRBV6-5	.	CASSEAWGRQPQHF	TGTGCCAGCAGTGAAGCTTGGGGCCGCCAGCCCCAGCATTTT
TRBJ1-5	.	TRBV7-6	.	CASSLDGALNQPQHF	TGTGCCAGCAGCTTAGATGGGGCCCTCAATCAGCCCCAGCATTTT
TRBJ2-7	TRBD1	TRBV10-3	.	CASGTGDIGEQYF	TGTGCCTCGGGGACAGGGGATATCGGCGAGCAGTACTTC
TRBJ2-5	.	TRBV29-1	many	CSVRSGGGQETQYF	TGCAGCGTCCGGTCCGGGGGTGGCCAAGAGACCCAGTACTTC
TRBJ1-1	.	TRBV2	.	CASSYKKNTEAFF	TGTGCCAGCAGCTATAAAAAGAACACTGAAGCTTTCTTT
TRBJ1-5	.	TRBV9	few	CASSVDRRAQPQHF	TGTGCCAGCAGCGTAGACAGGCGGGCACAGCCCCAGCATTTT
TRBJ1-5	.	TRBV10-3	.	CAISAAREGDQPQHF	TGTGCCATCAGTGCGGCCAGGGAGGGAGATCAGCCCCAGCATTTT
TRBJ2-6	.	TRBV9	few	CASSVGGWRSGANVLTF	TGTGCCAGCAGCGTAGGGGGATGGCGCTCTGGGGCCAACGTCCTGACTTTC
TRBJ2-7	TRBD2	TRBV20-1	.	CSARTGGGASYEQYF	TGCAGTGCTAGAACCGGCGGGGGTGCCTCCTACGAGCAGTACTTC
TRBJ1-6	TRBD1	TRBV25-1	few	CASSSWTGGGSPLHF	TGTGCCAGCAGTTCCTGGACAGGGGGGGGTTCACCCCTCCACTTT
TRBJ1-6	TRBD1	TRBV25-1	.	CASTRDRASPLHF	TGTGCCAGCACCCGGGACAGGGCTTCACCCCTCCACTTT
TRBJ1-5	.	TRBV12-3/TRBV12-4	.	CASSFWGRGKNQPQHF	TGTGCCAGCAGTTTTTGGGGCAGGGGTAAAAATCAGCCCCAGCATTTT
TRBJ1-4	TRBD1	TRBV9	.	CASSSPGQGNEKLFF	TGTGCCAGCAGCTCACCGGGACAGGGTAATGAAAAACTGTTTTTT
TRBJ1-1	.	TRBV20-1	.	CSARAGALTYTEAFF	TGCAGTGCTAGAGCAGGGGCCCTAACTTACACTGAAGCTTTCTTT
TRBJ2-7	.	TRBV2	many	CASSDRQGPSYEQYF	TGTGCCAGCAGTGATAGGCAGGGGCCCTCCTACGAGCAGTACTTC
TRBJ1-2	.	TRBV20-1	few	CSARDGGAITYGYTF	TGCAGTGCTAGAGATGGGGGGGCTATTACGTATGGCTACACCTTC
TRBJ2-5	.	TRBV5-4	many	CASSSGTQETQYF	TGTGCCAGCAGCTCCGGGACGCAAGAGACCCAGTACTTC
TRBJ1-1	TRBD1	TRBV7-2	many	CASSRQGGSTEAFF	TGTGCCAGCAGCCGACAGGGAGGGAGCACTGAAGCTTTCTTT
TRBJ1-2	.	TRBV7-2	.	CASSQDNRAGGGGYTF	TGTGCCAGCAGTCAAGACAACAGGGCCGGGGGGGGTGGCTACACCTTC
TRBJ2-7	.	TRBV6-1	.	CASSEEVSYEQYF	TGTGCCAGCAGTGAGGAGGTTTCCTACGAGCAGTACTTC
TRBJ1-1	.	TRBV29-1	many	CSVDNRVEAFF	TGCAGCGTTGATAACAGAGTAGAAGCTTTCTTT
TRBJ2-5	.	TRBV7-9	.	CASSVGRQYF	TGTGCCAGCAGCGTCGGTCGCCAGTACTTC
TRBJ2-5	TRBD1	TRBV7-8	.	CASSLRTGIETQYF	TGTGCCAGCAGCTTACGGACAGGTATCGAGACCCAGTACTTC
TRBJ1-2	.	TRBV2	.	CASSDIIGPISGYTF	TGTGCCAGCAGTGATATTATAGGACCCATATCGGGCTACACCTTC
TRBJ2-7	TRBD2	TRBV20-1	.	CSASREGSYEQYF	TGCAGTGCTAGCCGGGAGGGCTCCTACGAGCAGTACTTC
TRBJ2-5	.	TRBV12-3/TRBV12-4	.	CASSYALYQETQYF	TGTGCCAGCAGTTACGCCCTGTACCAAGAGACCCAGTACTTC
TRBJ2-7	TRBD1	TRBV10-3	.	CAISESAQGVTYEQYF	TGTGCCATCAGTGAGTCAGCACAGGGGGTGACCTACGAGCAGTACTTC
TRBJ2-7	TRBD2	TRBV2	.	CASSYGLAGFYEQYF	TGTGCCAGCAGTTACGGGCTAGCGGGCTTCTACGAGCAGTACTTC
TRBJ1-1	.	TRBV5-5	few	CASSSATGRGTEAFF	TGTGCCAGCAGCTCAGCGACGGGAAGAGGGACTGAAGCTTTCTTT
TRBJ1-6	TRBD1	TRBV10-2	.	CASSESDRVGSPLHF	TGCGCCAGCAGTGAGTCGGACAGGGTTGGGTCACCCCTCCACTTT
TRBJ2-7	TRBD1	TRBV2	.	CASSGTGGLGVTGYEQYF	TGTGCCAGCAGTGGGACAGGGGGTCTCGGTGTAACGGGCTACGAGCAGTACTTC
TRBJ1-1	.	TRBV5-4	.	CASSLAFHGQNTEAFF	TGTGCCAGCAGCTTGGCCTTTCACGGACAGAACACTGAAGCTTTCTTT